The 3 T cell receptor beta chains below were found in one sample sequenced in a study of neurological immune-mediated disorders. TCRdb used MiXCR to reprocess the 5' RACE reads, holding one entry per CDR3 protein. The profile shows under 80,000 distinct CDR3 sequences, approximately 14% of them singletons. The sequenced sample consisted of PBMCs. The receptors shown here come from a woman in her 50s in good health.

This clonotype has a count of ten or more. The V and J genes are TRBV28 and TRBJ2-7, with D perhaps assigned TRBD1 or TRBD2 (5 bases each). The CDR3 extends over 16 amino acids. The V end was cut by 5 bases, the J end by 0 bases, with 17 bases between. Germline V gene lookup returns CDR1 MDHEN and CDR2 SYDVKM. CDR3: CASSAPGRRSSYEQYF. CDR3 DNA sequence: TGTGCCAGCAGTGCCCCGGGACGAAGGAGCTCCTACGAGCAGTACTTC. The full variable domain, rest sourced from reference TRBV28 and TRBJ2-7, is DVKVTQSSRYLVKRTGEKVFLECVQDMDHENMFWYRQDPGLGLRLIYFSYDVKMKEKGDIPEGYSVSREKKERFSLILESASTNQTSMYLCASSAPGRRSSYEQYFGPGTRLTVT.

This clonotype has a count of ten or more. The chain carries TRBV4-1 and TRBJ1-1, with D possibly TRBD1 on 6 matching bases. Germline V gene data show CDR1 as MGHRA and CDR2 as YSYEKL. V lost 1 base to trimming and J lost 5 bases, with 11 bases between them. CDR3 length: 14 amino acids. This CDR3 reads CASSQVGGRTEAFF. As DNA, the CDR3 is TGCGCCAGCAGCCAAGTAGGGGGTAGGACTGAAGCTTTCTTT.

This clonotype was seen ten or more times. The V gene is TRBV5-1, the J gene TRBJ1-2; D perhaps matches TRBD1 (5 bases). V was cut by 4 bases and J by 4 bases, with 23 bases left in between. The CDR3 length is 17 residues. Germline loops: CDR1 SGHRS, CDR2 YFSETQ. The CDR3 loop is CASSPSAGIPEGYGYTF. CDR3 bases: TGCGCCAGCAGCCCGTCAGCAGGGATTCCGGAAGGCTATGGCTACACCTTC.